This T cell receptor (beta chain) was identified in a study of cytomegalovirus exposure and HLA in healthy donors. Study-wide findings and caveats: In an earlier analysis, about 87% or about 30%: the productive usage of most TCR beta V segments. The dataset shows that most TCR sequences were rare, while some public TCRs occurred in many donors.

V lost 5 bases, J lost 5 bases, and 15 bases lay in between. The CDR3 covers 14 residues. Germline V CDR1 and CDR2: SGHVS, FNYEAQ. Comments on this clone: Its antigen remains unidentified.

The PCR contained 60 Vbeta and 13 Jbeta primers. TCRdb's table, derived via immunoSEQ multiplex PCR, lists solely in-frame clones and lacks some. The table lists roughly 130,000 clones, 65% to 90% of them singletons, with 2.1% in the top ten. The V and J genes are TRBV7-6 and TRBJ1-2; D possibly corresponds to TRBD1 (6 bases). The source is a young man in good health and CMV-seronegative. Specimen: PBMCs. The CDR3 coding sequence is TGTGCCAGCAGCCAGGGGACCGGTGTGTATGGCTACACCTTC. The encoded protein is CASSQGTGVYGYTF.